This record concerns one TCR beta chain sequence. Profiling relied on immunoSEQ multiplex PCR, and the TCRdb table lists in-frame clones only, not all of them. The repertoire holds 150,000 or so clones, roughly 92% seen once, with roughly 2.3% in the top ten. The entry originates in a study of control samples from healthy donors and cancer patients. Germline V gene lookup returns CDR1 SGDLS and CDR2 YYNGEE. Trimming left V 3 bases short and J 1 base short, with 14 bases between. The CDR3 totals 16 residues. Specimen: blood. The chain combines TRBV9 with TRBJ1-3; tentative D call: TRBD1 (5 bases). This TCR came from a man in his fifties or sixties in good health. The CDR3 DNA reads TGTGCCAGCAGCGAAAGGTCAGGGTTATCTGGAAACACCATATATTTT. Translation gives CASSERSGLSGNTIYF.